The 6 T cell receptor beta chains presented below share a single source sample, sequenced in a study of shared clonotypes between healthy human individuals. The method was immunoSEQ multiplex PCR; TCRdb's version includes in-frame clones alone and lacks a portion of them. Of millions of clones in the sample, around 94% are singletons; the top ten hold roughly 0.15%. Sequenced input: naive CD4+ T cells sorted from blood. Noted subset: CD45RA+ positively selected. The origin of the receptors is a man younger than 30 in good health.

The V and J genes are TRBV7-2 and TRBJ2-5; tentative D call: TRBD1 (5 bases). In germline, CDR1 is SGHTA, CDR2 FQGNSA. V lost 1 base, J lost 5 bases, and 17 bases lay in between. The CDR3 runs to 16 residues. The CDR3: CASSLERGLMGETQYF. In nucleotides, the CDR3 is TGTGCCAGCAGCTTAGAAAGGGGCCTGATGGGGGAGACCCAGTACTTC.

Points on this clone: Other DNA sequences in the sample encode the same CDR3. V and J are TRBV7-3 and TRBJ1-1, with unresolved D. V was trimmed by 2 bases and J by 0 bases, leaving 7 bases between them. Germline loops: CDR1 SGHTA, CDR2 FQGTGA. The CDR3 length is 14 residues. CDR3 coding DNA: TGTGCCAGCAGCTTAGACGGACTGAACACTGAAGCTTTCTTT. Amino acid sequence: CASSLDGLNTEAFF.

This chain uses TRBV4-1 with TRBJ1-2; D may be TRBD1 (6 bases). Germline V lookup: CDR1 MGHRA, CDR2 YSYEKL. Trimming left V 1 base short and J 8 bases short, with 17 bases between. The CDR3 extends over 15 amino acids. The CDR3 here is CASSQAISGAWGYTF. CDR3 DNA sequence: TGCGCCAGCAGCCAAGCCATATCGGGGGCTTGGGGCTACACCTTC.

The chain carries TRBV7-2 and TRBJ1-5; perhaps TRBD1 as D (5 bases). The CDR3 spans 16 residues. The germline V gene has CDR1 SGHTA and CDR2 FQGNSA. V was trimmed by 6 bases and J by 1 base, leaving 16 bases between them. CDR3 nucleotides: TGTGCCAGCAGTAGTCGGGCAGGGCGAAGCAATCAGCCCCAGCATTTT. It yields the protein CASSSRAGRSNQPQHF.

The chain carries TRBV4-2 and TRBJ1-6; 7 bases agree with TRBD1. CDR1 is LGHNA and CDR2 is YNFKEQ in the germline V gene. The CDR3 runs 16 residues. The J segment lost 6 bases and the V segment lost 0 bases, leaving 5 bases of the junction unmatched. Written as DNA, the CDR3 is TGTGCCAGCAGCCAAGAGAGGGGGCAAATTAATTCACCCCTCCACTTT. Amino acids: CASSQERGQINSPLHF.

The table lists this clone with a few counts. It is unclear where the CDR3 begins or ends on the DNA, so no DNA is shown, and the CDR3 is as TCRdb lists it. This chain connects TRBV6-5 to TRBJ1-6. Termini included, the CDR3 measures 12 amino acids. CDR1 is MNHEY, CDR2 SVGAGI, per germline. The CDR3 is CASSSSTGPLHF.